The rows below give T cell receptor beta chains drawn from one sample of a study of OX40 agonist ivuxolimab in advanced cancers. The method was immunoSEQ multiplex PCR; TCRdb's version includes in-frame clones alone and lacks a portion of them. The data contain some 86,000 clones, around 90% of them singletons. The sample consisted of CD4+ or CD8+ T cells sorted from blood, taken in a trial of the OX40 agonist ivuxolimab. The receptors come from an adult with an advanced solid tumor such as melanoma, head and neck, liver or kidney cancer. Both conserved end residues are part of each CDR3. The D gene is left open where the match is weak. Clone size is given for some rows only: seen once, a few or many times, or a class if the clone is expanded.

>-|TRBJ2-7|-|TRBV25-1
CASSTGTQTYEQYF
TGTGCCAGCAGTACCGGGACCCAGACCTACGAGCAGTACTTC
>-|TRBJ2-3|-|TRBV5-1
CASRGTDTQYF
TGCGCCAGCAGGGGCACAGATACGCAGTATTTT
>TRBD1|TRBJ1-5|once|TRBV19
CASNRQGSDNQPQHF
TGTGCCAGTAACCGACAGGGGAGTGACAATCAGCCCCAGCATTTT
>-|TRBJ2-7|-|TRBV6-5
CASKRDSYEQYF
TGTGCCAGCAAGAGGGACTCCTACGAGCAGTACTTC
>TRBD2|TRBJ2-7|-|TRBV12-5
CASGPLAGVGEQYF
TGTGCTAGTGGGCCACTAGCGGGAGTGGGCGAGCAGTACTTC
>-|TRBJ2-2|once|TRBV6-6
CASSSYTATGELFF
TGTGCCAGCAGTTCCTATACAGCCACCGGGGAGCTGTTTTTT
>TRBD2|TRBJ2-7|-|TRBV5-4
CASSLRTSASYEQYF
TGTGCCAGCAGCTTGCGAACTAGCGCCTCCTACGAGCAGTACTTC
>TRBD1|TRBJ1-3|-|TRBV11-2
CASSLGDRGSGNTIYF
TGTGCCAGCAGCTTAGGGGACAGGGGCTCTGGAAACACCATATATTTT
>TRBD1|TRBJ2-1|-|TRBV27
CASGRDRGDEQFF
TGTGCCAGCGGACGGGACAGGGGCGATGAGCAGTTCTTC
>-|TRBJ2-2|-|TRBV7-2
CASSPRYTGELFF
TGTGCCAGCAGCCCCCGCTACACCGGGGAGCTGTTTTTT
>-|TRBJ2-5|-|TRBV7-9
CASSLAMYQETQYF
TGTGCCAGCAGCTTAGCGATGTACCAAGAGACCCAGTACTTC
>TRBD2|TRBJ2-3|-|TRBV6-6
CASSMTSSTDTQYF
TGTGCCAGCAGCATGACTAGCAGCACAGATACGCAGTATTTT
>TRBD1|TRBJ1-6|-|TRBV7-3
CASSSPGGSFSPLHF
TGTGCCAGCAGTTCCCCAGGGGGTTCGTTCTCACCCCTCCACTTT
>TRBD2|TRBJ2-5|-|TRBV6-5
CASQTGPGGQETQYF
TGTGCCAGCCAAACGGGTCCGGGGGGCCAAGAGACCCAGTACTTC
>-|TRBJ1-1|once|TRBV19
CASLGAGRNTEAFF
TGTGCCAGTTTGGGGGCCGGGAGGAACACTGAAGCTTTCTTT
>-|TRBJ2-1|-|TRBV7-3
CASSFREGNEQFF
TGTGCCAGCAGCTTTCGTGAAGGCAATGAGCAGTTCTTC
>-|TRBJ1-1|-|TRBV18
CASTLSGQRGTEAFF
TGTGCCAGCACCCTTTCTGGACAGCGGGGCACTGAAGCTTTCTTT
>-|TRBJ1-4|-|TRBV7-9
CASSPGGGKVNEKLFF
TGTGCCAGCAGCCCCGGAGGGGGTAAGGTTAATGAAAAACTGTTTTTT
>-|TRBJ2-7|once|TRBV2
CASIMHEQYF
TGTGCCAGCATCATGCACGAGCAGTACTTC
>TRBD2|TRBJ2-2|-|TRBV7-3
CASSSAPGLANTGELFF
TGTGCCAGCAGCTCCGCTCCGGGACTAGCGAACACCGGGGAGCTGTTTTTT
>-|TRBJ2-7|-|TRBV23-1
CASSQLRRKPYEQYF
TGCGCCAGCAGCCAACTAAGGCGGAAACCCTACGAGCAGTACTTC
>TRBD1|TRBJ1-1|-|TRBV5-1
CASSPYRQGYDTEAFF
TGCGCCAGCAGCCCTTATCGACAGGGGTACGACACTGAAGCTTTCTTT
>-|TRBJ1-2|-|TRBV5-6
CASSRLDRNYGYTF
TGTGCCAGCAGCCGTCTGGACAGAAACTATGGCTACACCTTC
>TRBD2|TRBJ2-3|-|TRBV5-6
CASSLIAGGPTDTQYF
TGTGCCAGCAGCTTGATCGCGGGAGGGCCCACAGATACGCAGTATTTT
>TRBD1|TRBJ1-3|-|TRBV5-4
CASSAPTGGFSGNTIYF
TGTGCCAGCAGCGCCCCTACAGGGGGATTCTCTGGAAACACCATATATTTT
>-|TRBJ1-4|-|TRBV28
CASSLLGEKLFF
TGTGCCAGCAGTTTGTTGGGAGAAAAACTGTTTTTT
>TRBD1|TRBJ2-1|-|TRBV18
CASSLFSGQRKDNEQFF
TGTGCCAGCTCTCTATTTTCGGGACAGAGAAAAGACAATGAGCAGTTCTTC
>-|TRBJ2-3|-|TRBV5-1
CASSLVGTRGDTQYF
TGCGCCAGCAGCTTGGTTGGGACCCGGGGAGATACGCAGTATTTT
>-|TRBJ1-2|-|TRBV29-1
CSAKTGSYGYTF
TGCAGCGCTAAGACCGGAAGTTATGGCTACACCTTC
>TRBD2|TRBJ2-2|-|TRBV23-1
CASSLPGLAPGGADTGELFF
TGCGCCAGCAGCCTACCCGGACTAGCGCCAGGGGGGGCCGACACCGGGGAGCTGTTTTTT
>-|TRBJ2-4|-|TRBV30
CAWTYLGESPYF
TGTGCCTGGACGTACTTGGGGGAATCTCCGTACTTC
>TRBD1|TRBJ1-5|-|TRBV28
CASTLVGGGQPQHF
TGTGCCAGCACCCTGGTAGGGGGCGGCCAGCCCCAGCATTTT
>-|TRBJ2-7|-|TRBV30
CAWEKAGMLYEQYF
TGTGCCTGGGAAAAGGCGGGGATGTTGTACGAGCAGTACTTC
>-|TRBJ2-5|-|TRBV2
CASSWDHQETQYF
TGTGCCAGCAGCTGGGACCATCAAGAGACCCAGTACTTC
>TRBD2|TRBJ2-5|-|TRBV9
CASSPRLAGGGETQYF
TGTGCCAGCAGCCCTCGACTAGCGGGAGGCGGAGAGACCCAGTACTTC
>-|TRBJ2-3|-|TRBV9
CASTPGPTDTQYF
TGTGCCAGCACCCCGGGACCAACAGATACGCAGTATTTT
>TRBD2|TRBJ2-1|-|TRBV9
CASSVGAGGQFEQFF
TGTGCCAGCAGCGTAGGAGCGGGAGGTCAATTCGAGCAGTTCTTC
>TRBD2|TRBJ2-1|-|TRBV10-2
CASSEIGGAGADNEQFF
TGCGCCAGCAGTGAAATTGGTGGTGCGGGAGCCGACAATGAGCAGTTCTTC
>-|TRBJ2-6|-|TRBV5-1
CASSSGSVPRNVLTF
TGCGCCAGCAGCTCCGGGTCGGTCCCCCGGAACGTCCTGACTTTC
>-|TRBJ2-3|-|TRBV10-3
CAISRPGADTQYF
TGTGCCATCAGCAGGCCGGGGGCAGATACGCAGTATTTT
>TRBD1|TRBJ1-5|-|TRBV27
CASSLGTGGRQPQHF
TGTGCCAGCAGTTTAGGGACAGGGGGTCGTCAGCCCCAGCATTTT
>-|TRBJ1-6|-|TRBV5-6
CASSSDRLGISPLHF
TGTGCCAGCAGCTCGGACCGACTGGGGATTTCACCCCTCCACTTT
>TRBD2|TRBJ2-1|-|TRBV19
CASSINSGYNEQFF
TGTGCCAGTAGTATAAATAGCGGGTACAATGAGCAGTTCTTC
>TRBD1|TRBJ2-2|-|TRBV12-5
CASGLGTGGPAGELFF
TGTGCTAGTGGTTTGGGGACAGGGGGTCCTGCCGGGGAGCTGTTTTTT
>TRBD2|TRBJ2-7|-|TRBV9
CASSVLAGSYEQYF
TGTGCCAGCAGCGTTCTAGCGGGGTCCTACGAGCAGTACTTC